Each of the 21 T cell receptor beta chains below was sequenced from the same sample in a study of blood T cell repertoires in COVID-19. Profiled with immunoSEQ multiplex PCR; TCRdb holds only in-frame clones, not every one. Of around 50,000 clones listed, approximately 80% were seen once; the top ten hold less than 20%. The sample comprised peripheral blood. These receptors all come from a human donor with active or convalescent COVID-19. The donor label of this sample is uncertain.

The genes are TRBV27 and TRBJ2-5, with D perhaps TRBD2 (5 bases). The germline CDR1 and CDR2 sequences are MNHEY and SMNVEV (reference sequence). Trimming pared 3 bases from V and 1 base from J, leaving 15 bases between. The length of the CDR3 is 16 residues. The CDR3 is CASSFRQLGSQETQYF. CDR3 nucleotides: TGTGCCAGCAGTTTTCGCCAGTTGGGGAGCCAAGAGACCCAGTACTTC.

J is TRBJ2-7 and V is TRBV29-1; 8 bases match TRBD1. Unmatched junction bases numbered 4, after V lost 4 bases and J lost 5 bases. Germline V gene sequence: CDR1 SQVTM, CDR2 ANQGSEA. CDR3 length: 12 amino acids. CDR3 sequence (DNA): TGCAGCGTTGGAGGACAGGGTAACGAGCAGTACTTC. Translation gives CSVGGQGNEQYF.

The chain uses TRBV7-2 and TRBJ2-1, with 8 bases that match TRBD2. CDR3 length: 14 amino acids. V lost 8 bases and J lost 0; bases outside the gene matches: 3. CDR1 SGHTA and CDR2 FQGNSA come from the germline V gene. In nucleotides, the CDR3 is TGTGCCAGCCGACTAGCGAGCTCCTACAATGAGCAGTTCTTC. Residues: CASRLASSYNEQFF.

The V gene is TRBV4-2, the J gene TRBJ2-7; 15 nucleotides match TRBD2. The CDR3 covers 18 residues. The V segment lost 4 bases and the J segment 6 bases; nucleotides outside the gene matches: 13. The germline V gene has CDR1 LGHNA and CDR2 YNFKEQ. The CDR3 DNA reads TGTGCCAGCAGCCCCGGACTAGCGGGAGGGCCAAGGATGCTCGAGCAGTACTTC. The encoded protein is CASSPGLAGGPRMLEQYF.

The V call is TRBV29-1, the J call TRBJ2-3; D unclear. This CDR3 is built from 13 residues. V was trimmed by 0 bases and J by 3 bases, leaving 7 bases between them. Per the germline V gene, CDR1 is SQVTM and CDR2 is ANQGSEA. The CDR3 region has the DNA TGCAGCGTTGAAGATGCGAGAACAGATACGCAGTATTTT. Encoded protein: CSVEDARTDTQYF.

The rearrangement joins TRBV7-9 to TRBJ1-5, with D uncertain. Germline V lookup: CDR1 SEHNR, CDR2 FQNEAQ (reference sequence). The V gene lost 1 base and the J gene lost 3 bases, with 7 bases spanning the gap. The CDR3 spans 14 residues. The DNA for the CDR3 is TGTGCCAGCAGCTTAGTTGACACCAATCAGCCCCAGCATTTT. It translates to CASSLVDTNQPQHF.

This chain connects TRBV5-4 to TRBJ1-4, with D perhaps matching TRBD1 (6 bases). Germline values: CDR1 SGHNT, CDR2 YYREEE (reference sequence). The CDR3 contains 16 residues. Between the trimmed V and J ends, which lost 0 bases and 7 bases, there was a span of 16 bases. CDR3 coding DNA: TGTGCCAGCAGCTTGGCCAAGGTCAGGGGAGTTGAAAAACTGTTTTTT. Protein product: CASSLAKVRGVEKLFF.

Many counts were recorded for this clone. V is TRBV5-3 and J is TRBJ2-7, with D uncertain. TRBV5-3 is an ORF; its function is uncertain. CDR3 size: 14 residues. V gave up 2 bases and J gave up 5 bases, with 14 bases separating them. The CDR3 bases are TGTGCCAGAAGCTTTGGAAGTAGCCGGGACGAGCAGTACTTC. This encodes CARSFGSSRDEQYF.

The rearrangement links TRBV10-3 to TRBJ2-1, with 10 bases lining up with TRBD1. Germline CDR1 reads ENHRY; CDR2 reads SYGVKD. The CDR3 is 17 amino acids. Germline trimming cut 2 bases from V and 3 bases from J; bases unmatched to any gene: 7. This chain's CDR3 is CAISEPGTGAHYNEQFF. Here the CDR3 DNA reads TGTGCCATCAGTGAGCCAGGGACAGGGGCGCACTACAATGAGCAGTTCTTC.

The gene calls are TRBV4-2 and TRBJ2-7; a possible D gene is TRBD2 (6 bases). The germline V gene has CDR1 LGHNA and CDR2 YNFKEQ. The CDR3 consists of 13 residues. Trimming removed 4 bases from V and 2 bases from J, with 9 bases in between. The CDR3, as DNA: TGTGCCAGCAGCCCGAGCGGGCCCTACGAGCAGTACTTC. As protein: CASSPSGPYEQYF.

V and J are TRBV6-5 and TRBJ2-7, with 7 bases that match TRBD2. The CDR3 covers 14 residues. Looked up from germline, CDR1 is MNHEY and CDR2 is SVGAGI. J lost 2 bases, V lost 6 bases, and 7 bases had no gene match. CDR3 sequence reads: CASRVSGPAYEQYF. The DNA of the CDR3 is TGTGCCAGCAGGGTTAGCGGGCCCGCCTACGAGCAGTACTTC.

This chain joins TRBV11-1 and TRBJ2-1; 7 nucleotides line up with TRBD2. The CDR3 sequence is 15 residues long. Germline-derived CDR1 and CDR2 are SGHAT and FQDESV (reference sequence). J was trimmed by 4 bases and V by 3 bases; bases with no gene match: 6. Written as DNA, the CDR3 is TGTGCCAGCAGCTTTTCTCGCGGGGGATACAATGAGCAGTTCTTC. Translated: CASSFSRGGYNEQFF.

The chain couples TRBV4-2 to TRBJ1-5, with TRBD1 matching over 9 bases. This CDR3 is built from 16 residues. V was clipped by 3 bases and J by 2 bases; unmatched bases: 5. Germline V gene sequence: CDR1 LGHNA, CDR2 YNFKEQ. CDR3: CASSQAGQGGNQPQHF. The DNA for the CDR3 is TGTGCCAGCAGCCAGGCGGGACAGGGAGGCAATCAGCCCCAGCATTTT.

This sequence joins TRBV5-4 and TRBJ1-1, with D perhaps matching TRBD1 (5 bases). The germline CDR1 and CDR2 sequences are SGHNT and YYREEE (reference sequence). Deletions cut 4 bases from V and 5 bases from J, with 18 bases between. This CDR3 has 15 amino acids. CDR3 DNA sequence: TGTGCCAGCAGCGACGGGCCCGAAGGGGATACTGAAGCTTTCTTT. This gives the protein CASSDGPEGDTEAFF.

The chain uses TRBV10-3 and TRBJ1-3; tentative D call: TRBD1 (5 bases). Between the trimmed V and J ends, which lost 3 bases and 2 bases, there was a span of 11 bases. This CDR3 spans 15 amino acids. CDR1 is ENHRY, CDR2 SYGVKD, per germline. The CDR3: CAISDGGSTGNTIYF. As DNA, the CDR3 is TGTGCCATCAGTGACGGGGGGTCAACTGGAAACACCATATATTTT.

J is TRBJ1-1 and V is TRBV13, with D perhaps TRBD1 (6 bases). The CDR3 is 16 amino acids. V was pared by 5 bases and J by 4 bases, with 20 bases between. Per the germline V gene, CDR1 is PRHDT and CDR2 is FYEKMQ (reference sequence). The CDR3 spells CASSPDVGGALTEAFF. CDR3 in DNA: TGTGCCAGCAGCCCCGATGTGGGGGGGGCGCTCACTGAAGCTTTCTTT.

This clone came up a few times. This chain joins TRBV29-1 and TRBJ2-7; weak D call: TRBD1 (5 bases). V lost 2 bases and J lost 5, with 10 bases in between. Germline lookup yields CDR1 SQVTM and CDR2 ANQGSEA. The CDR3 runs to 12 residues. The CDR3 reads CSVELQDDEQYF. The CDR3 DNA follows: TGCAGCGTTGAACTACAGGATGACGAGCAGTACTTC.

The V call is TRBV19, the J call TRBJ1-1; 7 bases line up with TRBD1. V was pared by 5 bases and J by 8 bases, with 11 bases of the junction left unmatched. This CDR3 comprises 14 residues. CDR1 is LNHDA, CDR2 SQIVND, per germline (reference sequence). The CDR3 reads CASSRRQGVMEAFF. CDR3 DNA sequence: TGTGCCAGTAGTCGTCGACAGGGCGTTATGGAAGCTTTCTTT.

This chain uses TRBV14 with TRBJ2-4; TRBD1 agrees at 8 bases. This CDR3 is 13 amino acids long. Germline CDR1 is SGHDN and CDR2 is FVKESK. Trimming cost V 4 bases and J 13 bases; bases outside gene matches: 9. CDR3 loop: CASSPRTGQEQYF. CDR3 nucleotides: TGTGCCAGCAGCCCCAGGACGGGACAGGAACAGTACTTC.

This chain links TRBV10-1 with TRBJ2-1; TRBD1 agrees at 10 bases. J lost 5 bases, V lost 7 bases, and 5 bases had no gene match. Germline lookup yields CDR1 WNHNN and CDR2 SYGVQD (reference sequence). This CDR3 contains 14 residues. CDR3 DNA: TGCGCCAGCAAACCGGGACAGGGGAACAATGAGCAGTTCTTC. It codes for CASKPGQGNNEQFF.

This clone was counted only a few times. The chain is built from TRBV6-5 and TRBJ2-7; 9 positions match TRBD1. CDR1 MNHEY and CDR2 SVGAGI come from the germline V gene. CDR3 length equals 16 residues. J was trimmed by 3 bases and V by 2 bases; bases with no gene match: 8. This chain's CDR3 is CASSYLGTGRNYEQYF. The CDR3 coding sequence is TGTGCCAGCAGTTACCTCGGGACAGGGAGGAACTACGAGCAGTACTTC.